The 20 T cell receptor beta chains below come from one sample, sequenced in a study. One entry per CDR3 protein, called by TCRdb with MiXCR from the 5' RACE reads. Among 60,000 to 65,000 distinct CDR3 sequences listed, around a fifth were seen once. The sequenced material came from memory CD4+ T cells sorted from a lymph node. Subset here: memory CD4+ T cells, CD4+CD45RO+CD25-. Receptors originate from a female donor with breast cancer.

This clonotype occurred many times. V gene TRBV5-1 combines with J gene TRBJ2-1; 8 positions agree with TRBD2. The CDR3 length is 16 residues. Germline V gene sequence: CDR1 SGHRS, CDR2 YFSETQ. The V and J ends lost 5 bases and 4 bases, in that order; junction bases with no gene match: 11. CDR3 sequence (DNA): TGCGCCAGCAGGCCCCGGGGGGGTTCGGCTTACAATGAGCAGTTCTTC. Encoded protein: CASRPRGGSAYNEQFF.

Concerning this clonotype: Germline is not matched at one junction end, which may reflect a read error. The V call is TRBV7-8, the J call TRBJ1-3; D is uncertain. CDR3 length equals 15 residues. CDR1 is SGHVS and CDR2 is FQNEAQ in the germline V gene. The DNA of the CDR3 is TGCGCCAGCAGCCAGATGGGGAGCTCTGGAAACACCATATATTTT. It encodes CASSQMGSSGNTIYF.

Worth noting for this clonotype: A much larger clone lies a single base off, so this may be a read error. J is TRBJ2-2 and V is TRBV3-1; D not certain. From germline, CDR1 is LGHDT and CDR2 YNNKEL (reference sequence). The CDR3 consists of 12 residues. V lost 8 bases and J lost 1, with 5 bases in between. CDR3 DNA sequence: TGTGCCAGCGGCGGGAACACCGGGGAGCTGTTTTTT. Translated, it gives CASGGNTGELFF.

This clonotype was seen many times. This chain links TRBV4-3 with TRBJ1-2; D is possibly TRBD1 (5 bases). The ends were cut back, 0 bases at V and 8 bases at J, with 16 bases in the middle. From germline, CDR1 is LGHNA and CDR2 YSLEER. CDR3 length: 15 amino acids. The CDR3 spells CASSQDLTAVRGYTF. Here the CDR3 DNA reads TGCGCCAGCAGCCAAGACCTGACAGCCGTTAGGGGCTACACCTTC.

This clonotype was seen at least ten times. This chain connects TRBV6-6 to TRBJ1-2; D gene uncertain. Trimming stripped 7 bases from V and 8 bases from J, with 11 bases between. CDR3 size: 11 residues. Germline CDR1 reads MNHNY; CDR2 reads SVGAGI (reference sequence). CDR3 nucleotide sequence: TGTGCCAGCACGACCGGCGGGGGCTACACCTTC. This gives the protein CASTTGGGYTF.

This clonotype was counted only a few times. The genes are TRBV5-1 and TRBJ2-5; D remains unclear. CDR1 SGHRS and CDR2 YFSETQ come from the germline V gene. V lost 0 bases and J 4 bases, leaving 7 bases between the germline ends. The CDR3 is made up of 13 amino acids. The CDR3 DNA is TGCGCCAGCAGCTTGGAAGGTGCAGAGACCCAGTACTTC. This codes for CASSLEGAETQYF.

The genes are TRBV20-1 and TRBJ2-3; D not certain. Trimming removed 0 bases at V and 5 bases at J, with 6 bases between. CDR3 length: 12 amino acids. Germline-derived CDR1 and CDR2 are DFQATT and SNEGSKA (reference sequence). The CDR3, as DNA: TGCAGTGCTAGAGAAGGCTTAGATACGCAGTATTTT. It translates to CSAREGLDTQYF.

This clonotype was detected ten times or more. The CDR3 sequence: CASSLLFPAHGPEQYF. The CDR3 DNA reads as TGTGCCAGCAGCTTATTATTTCCAGCCCACGGACCGGAGCAGTACTTC. V gene TRBV7-2 combines with J gene TRBJ2-7; D is unresolved. The CDR3 extends over 16 amino acids. Trimming took off 2 bases at V and 7 bases at J, with 21 bases between the two ends. Per the germline V gene, CDR1 is SGHTA and CDR2 is FQGNSA.

Ten or more counts support this clonotype. The rearrangement joins TRBV20-1 to TRBJ2-4, with D perhaps matching TRBD1 (6 bases). Germline V gene sequence: CDR1 DFQATT, CDR2 SNEGSKA (reference sequence). The CDR3 spans 14 residues. Between the trimmed V and J ends, which lost 5 bases and 0 bases, there was a span of 11 bases. CDR3 amino acids: CSARTDVAKNIQYF. DNA for the CDR3: TGCAGTGCTCGGACAGACGTAGCCAAAAACATTCAGTACTTC.

To note about this clonotype: A read error is possible here, since a much larger clone lies one base away. J is TRBJ2-3 and V is TRBV5-6; 10 bases match TRBD2. CDR1 and CDR2 from the germline V gene are SGHDT and YYEEEE. The length of the CDR3 is 14 residues. After removal of 2 bases from V and 9 bases from J, the junction contained 6 bases not matched to a gene. This CDR3 is CASSFGLAGGTQYF. In nucleotides, the CDR3 is TGTGCCAGCAGCTTCGGGTTAGCGGGGGGAACGCAGTATTTT.

This clonotype was seen more than once but under ten times. The chain combines TRBV6-1 with TRBJ2-2; no clear D gene. Trimming cost V 2 bases and J 5 bases, with 9 bases left between them. In germline, CDR1 is MNHNS, CDR2 SASEGT. The CDR3 totals 14 residues. The CDR3 is CASSEKLATGELFF. The DNA for the CDR3 is TGTGCCAGCAGTGAAAAACTCGCTACCGGGGAGCTGTTTTTT.

This chain links TRBV4-2 with TRBJ1-4, with D perhaps TRBD1 (5 bases). CDR1 LGHNA and CDR2 YNFKEQ come from the germline V gene. This CDR3 is built from 14 residues. Trimming took 5 bases from V and 7 from J, leaving 14 bases between them. In nucleotides, the CDR3 is TGTGCCAGCAGCACCCAGGGTTTTAGTGAAAAACTGTTTTTT. It codes for CASSTQGFSEKLFF.

The rearrangement joins TRBV5-1 to TRBJ2-3; 10 positions match TRBD2. The CDR3 spans 14 residues. In germline, CDR1 is SGHRS, CDR2 YFSETQ. V was pared by 5 bases and J by 6 bases, with 6 bases of the junction left unmatched. As DNA, the CDR3 is TGCGCCAGCAGAAGCGGGAGGGATTTGGATACGCAGTATTTT. Encoded protein: CASRSGRDLDTQYF.

This chain connects TRBV20-1 to TRBJ1-3; D is uncertain. V was cut by 3 bases and J by 2 bases, with 14 bases left in between. The CDR3 is made up of 15 amino acids. CDR1 is DFQATT and CDR2 is SNEGSKA in the germline V gene (reference sequence). As DNA, the CDR3 is TGCAGTGCTAGGGAGGCCCCGGGCCCTGGAAACACCATATATTTT. Translating it yields CSAREAPGPGNTIYF.

A few counts support this clonotype. V and J are TRBV2 and TRBJ1-1, with D possibly matching TRBD1 (5 bases). CDR1 and CDR2 (germline): SNHLY, FYNNEI. CDR3 length equals 15 residues. V was shortened by 7 bases and J by 2 bases, with 17 bases between the two germline ends. The CDR3 is CASTRLGGSNTEAFF. Written as DNA, the CDR3 is TGTGCCAGCACCCGACTGGGGGGGAGTAACACTGAAGCTTTCTTT.

The V call is TRBV7-3, the J call TRBJ2-3; D not certain. Germline assignment: CDR1 SGHTA and CDR2 FQGTGA. V was trimmed by 1 base and J by 4 bases, leaving 9 bases between them. CDR3 size: 14 residues. The CDR3 nucleotides are TGTGCCAGCAGCTTAATGGCTACCTCAGATACGCAGTATTTT. Protein sequence: CASSLMATSDTQYF.

The gene calls are TRBV7-9 and TRBJ2-5; D is undetermined. CDR3 length: 11 residues. Per the germline V gene, CDR1 is SEHNR and CDR2 is FQNEAQ (reference sequence). The V end lost 4 bases, the J end lost 5 bases, and 5 bases lay between the germline ends. In nucleotides, the CDR3 is TGTGCCAGCAGCTCATTCGAGACCCAGTACTTC. Residues: CASSSFETQYF.

This clonotype came up many times. CDR3 residues: CASSRGAFTDTQYF. The CDR3 region has the DNA TGCGCCAGCAGCCGGGGAGCTTTCACAGATACGCAGTATTTT. V is TRBV5-1 and J is TRBJ2-3, with D possibly TRBD2 on 5 matching bases. Per germline, CDR1 SGHRS and CDR2 YFSETQ. V was pared by 4 bases and J by 2 bases, with 11 bases between. The CDR3 is 14 residues long.

The chain is built from TRBV7-9 and TRBJ1-4; D is ambiguous. This CDR3 has 16 residues. CDR1 and CDR2 from the germline V gene are SEHNR and FQNEAQ (reference sequence). Trimming cost V 5 bases and J 6 bases, with 19 bases left between them. The CDR3 region has the DNA TGTGCCAGCAGCACCGGACTGAACAACCCCCATGAAAAACTGTTTTTT. It translates to CASSTGLNNPHEKLFF.

In this sample, this clonotype turned up many times. This chain connects TRBV6-5 to TRBJ1-1; D perhaps matches TRBD1 (5 bases). This CDR3 contains 11 residues. V was clipped by 5 bases and J by 7 bases, with 8 bases between them. CDR1 is MNHEY and CDR2 is SVGAGI in the germline V gene. CDR3 protein: CASSTGREAFF. The CDR3 region has the DNA TGTGCCAGCAGTACGGGACGTGAAGCTTTCTTT.